This TCR beta chain stems from a study of cytotoxic CD8 clonotypes in ibrutinib-treated CLL. Assay: immunoSEQ multiplex PCR; the TCRdb copy retains only in-frame clones and omits some. The table includes around 160,000 clones, over 75% detected once. The sequence was collected from a human donor with chronic lymphocytic leukemia. The sample consisted of PBMCs, taken at disease progression, from a patient treated with ibrutinib.

CDR3 sequence reads: CASSQDLGGVKQYF. The CDR3 nucleotides read TGCGCCAGCAGCCAAGATTTAGGGGGCGTGAAGCAGTACTTC. The chain joins TRBV4-3 to TRBJ2-7, with TRBD1 matching 7 bases. Germline V CDR1 and CDR2: LGHNA, YSLEER. Trimming at V came to 0 bases and at J to 8 bases, leaving 7 bases not matched to a gene. The CDR3 has 14 amino acids.